Here is one T cell receptor beta chain with its context. Its matching antigen is unknown. The data were produced by immunoSEQ multiplex PCR, yet TCRdb's version contains in-frame clones alone and is incomplete. Of tens of thousands of clones detected, 87% appear once; the ten largest clones hold less than 40%. CDR3 length equals 13 residues. Trimming removed 4 bases at V and 11 bases at J, with 17 bases between. Germline V CDR1 and CDR2: SGHDN, FVKESK. The data were taken from a study of OX40 agonist ivuxolimab in advanced cancers. Study-level points and caveats: On average, CD8+ T cells had more expanded clones than CD4+. Patients with a partial response at 0.1-3.0 mg/kg had among the lowest clonal expansion.

This clonotype originated in an adult with an advanced solid tumor such as melanoma, head and neck, liver or kidney cancer. This sample comprised CD4+ or CD8+ T cells sorted from blood, obtained in a trial of the OX40 agonist ivuxolimab. The chain joins TRBV14 to TRBJ1-1; no definite D call. The CDR3 nucleotides are TGTGCCAGCAGCCTGCATGCGGACGTCCCGGCTTTCTTT. It yields the protein CASSLHADVPAFF.